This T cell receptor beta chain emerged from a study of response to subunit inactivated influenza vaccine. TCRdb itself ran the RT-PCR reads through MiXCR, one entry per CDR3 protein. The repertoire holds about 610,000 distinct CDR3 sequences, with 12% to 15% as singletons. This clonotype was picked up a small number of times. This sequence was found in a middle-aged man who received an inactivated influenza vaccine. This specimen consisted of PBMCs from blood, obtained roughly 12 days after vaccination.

This CDR3 reads CSAAAGTYEQYF. The CDR3 DNA follows: TGCAGCGCCGCGGCAGGGACCTACGAGCAGTACTTC. The chain joins TRBV29-1 to TRBJ2-7, with D tentatively TRBD1 (5 bases). CDR1 is SQVTM, CDR2 ANQGSEA, per germline. The CDR3 loop spans 12 amino acids. The V end was cut by 7 bases, the J end by 2 bases, with 12 bases between.